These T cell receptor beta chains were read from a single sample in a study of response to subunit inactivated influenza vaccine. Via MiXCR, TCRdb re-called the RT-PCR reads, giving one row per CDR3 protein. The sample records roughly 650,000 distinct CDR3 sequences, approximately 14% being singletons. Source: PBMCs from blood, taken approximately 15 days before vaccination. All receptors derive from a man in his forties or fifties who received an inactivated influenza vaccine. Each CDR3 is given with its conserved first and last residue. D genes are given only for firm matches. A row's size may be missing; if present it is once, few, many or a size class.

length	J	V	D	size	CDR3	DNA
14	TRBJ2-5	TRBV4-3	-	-	CASSQEVSGETQYF	TGCGCCAGCAGCCAAGAAGTCTCGGGAGAGACCCAGTACTTC
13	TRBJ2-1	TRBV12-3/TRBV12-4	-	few	CASTHGWGNEQFF	TGTGCCAGCACGCATGGGTGGGGGAATGAGCAGTTCTTC
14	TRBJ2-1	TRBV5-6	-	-	CASGGLSRHNEQFF	TGTGCCAGCGGGGGGTTGTCCCGACACAATGAGCAGTTCTTC
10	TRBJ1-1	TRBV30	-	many	CAWSVHRAFF	TGTGCCTGGAGTGTACACCGAGCTTTCTTT
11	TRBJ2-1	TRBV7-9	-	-	CAQEEAHEQFF	TGTGCGCAGGAGGAGGCCCATGAGCAGTTCTTC
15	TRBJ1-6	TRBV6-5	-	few	CASSLTQTYNSPLHF	TGTGCCAGCAGTTTAACACAAACCTATAATTCACCCCTCCACTTT
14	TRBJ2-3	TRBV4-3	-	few	CASSQGTTRDTQYF	TGCGCCAGCAGCCAAGGGACCACCCGGGATACGCAGTATTTT
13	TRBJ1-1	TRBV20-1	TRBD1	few	CSAAGQLYTEAFF	TGCAGTGCGGCGGGACAGCTTTACACTGAAGCTTTCTTT
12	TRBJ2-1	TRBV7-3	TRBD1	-	CASSKQGNEQFF	TGTGCCAGCAGCAAACAGGGGAATGAGCAGTTCTTC
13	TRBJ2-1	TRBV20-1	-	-	CSALESSDNEQFF	TGCAGTGCTCTGGAGAGCTCCGACAATGAGCAGTTCTTC
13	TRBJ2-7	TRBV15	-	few	CATSREQNYEQYF	TGTGCCACCAGCAGAGAGCAGAACTACGAGCAGTACTTC
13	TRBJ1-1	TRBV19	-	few	CASSNPSRTEAFF	TGTGCCAGTAGTAATCCTTCGCGGACTGAAGCTTTCTTT
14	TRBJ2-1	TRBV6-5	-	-	CASSYADRYNEQFF	TGTGCCAGCAGTTACGCGGACAGATACAATGAGCAGTTCTTC
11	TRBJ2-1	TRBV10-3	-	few	CAIGQYNEQFF	TGTGCCATCGGACAGTACAATGAGCAGTTCTTC
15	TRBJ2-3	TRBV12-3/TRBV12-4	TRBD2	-	CASSPLAVSTDTQYF	TGTGCCAGCAGTCCGCTAGCGGTTAGCACAGATACGCAGTATTTT
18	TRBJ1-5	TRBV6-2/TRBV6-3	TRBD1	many	CASTYTGQGANGYQPQHF	TGTGCCAGCACCTACACGGGACAGGGGGCGAACGGGTATCAGCCCCAGCATTTT
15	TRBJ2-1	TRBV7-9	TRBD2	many	CASSLSSGGLNEQFF	TGTGCCAGCAGCTTATCTAGCGGGGGACTAAATGAGCAGTTCTTC
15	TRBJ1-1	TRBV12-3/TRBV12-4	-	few	CASSSVGDLNTEAFF	TGTGCCAGCAGTTCTGTAGGAGACCTGAACACTGAAGCTTTCTTT
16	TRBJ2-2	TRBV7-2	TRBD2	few	CASSLALRGVSGELFF	TGTGCCAGCAGCTTAGCCTTGCGGGGGGTCTCCGGGGAGCTGTTTTTT
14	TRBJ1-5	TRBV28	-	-	CASSFWAGSQPQHF	TGTGCCAGCAGTTTTTGGGCAGGTAGTCAGCCCCAGCATTTT
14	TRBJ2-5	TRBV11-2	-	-	CASSPRAYQETQYF	TGTGCCAGCAGCCCGAGGGCGTACCAAGAGACCCAGTACTTC
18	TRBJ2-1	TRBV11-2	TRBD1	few	CASSSRTPGQATYNEQFF	TGTGCCAGCAGCTCCCGAACGCCGGGACAGGCGACCTACAATGAGCAGTTCTTC
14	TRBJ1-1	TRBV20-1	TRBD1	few	CSARESRGRLIAFF	TGCAGTGCTAGAGAATCCAGGGGGCGGTTGATAGCTTTCTTT
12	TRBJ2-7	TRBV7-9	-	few	CASSSMRYEQYF	TGTGCCAGCAGCTCGATGAGGTACGAGCAGTACTTC
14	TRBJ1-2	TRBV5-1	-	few	CASSLLSHRDGYTF	TGCGCCAGCAGCCTGTTATCACACAGGGACGGCTACACCTTC
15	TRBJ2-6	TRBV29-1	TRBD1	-	CSVRQGRAGANVLTF	TGCAGCGTTAGACAGGGAAGAGCTGGGGCCAACGTCCTGACTTTC
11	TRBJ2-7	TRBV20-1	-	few	CSANGRYEQYF	TGCAGTGCGAATGGGCGCTACGAGCAGTACTTC
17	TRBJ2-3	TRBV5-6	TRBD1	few	CASSYRTGRLDTDTQYF	TGTGCCAGCAGCTATCGGACAGGGAGGTTAGACACAGATACGCAGTATTTT
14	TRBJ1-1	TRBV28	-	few	CASSLDTKNTEAFF	TGTGCCAGCAGTTTGGACACTAAGAACACTGAAGCTTTCTTT
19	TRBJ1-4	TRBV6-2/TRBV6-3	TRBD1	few	CASSRNRGTADATNEKLFF	TGTGCCAGCAGCCGCAATAGAGGGACAGCGGATGCAACTAATGAAAAACTGTTTTTT
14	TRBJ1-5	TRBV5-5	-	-	CASSLLARNQPQHF	TGTGCCAGCAGCTTGTTGGCCAGAAATCAGCCCCAGCATTTT
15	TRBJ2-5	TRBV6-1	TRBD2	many	CASRLRTSGYETQYF	TGTGCCAGCAGACTTCGGACTAGCGGTTATGAGACCCAGTACTTC
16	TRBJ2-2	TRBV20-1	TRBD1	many	CSASGTGAIHTGELFF	TGCAGTGCTAGCGGCACAGGGGCCATTCACACCGGGGAGCTGTTTTTT
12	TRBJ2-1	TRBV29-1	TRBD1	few	CSVTGTGSEQFF	TGCAGCGTCACCGGGACAGGCAGTGAGCAGTTCTTC
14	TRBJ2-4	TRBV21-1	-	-	CASSKYPGESIQYF	TGTGCCAGCAGCAAATATCCGGGGGAAAGCATTCAGTACTTC
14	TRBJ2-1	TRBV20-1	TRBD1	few	CSALTGALYNEQFF	TGCAGTGCTCTAACAGGGGCGCTTTACAATGAGCAGTTCTTC
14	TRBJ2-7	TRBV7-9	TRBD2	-	CASSLPGTSYEQYF	TGTGCCAGCAGCTTACCCGGGACTAGCTACGAGCAGTACTTC
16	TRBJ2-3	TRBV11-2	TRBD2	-	CASSFGLAGRQDTQYF	TGTGCCAGCAGCTTCGGACTAGCGGGAAGGCAAGATACGCAGTATTTT
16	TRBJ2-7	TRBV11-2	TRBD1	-	CASSAPGQGARGEQYF	TGTGCCAGCAGCGCTCCGGGACAGGGGGCCCGGGGAGAGCAGTACTTC
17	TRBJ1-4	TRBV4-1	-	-	CASSQSPLGQAGEKLFF	TGCGCCAGCAGCCAAAGCCCTTTGGGGCAGGCTGGAGAAAAACTGTTTTTT
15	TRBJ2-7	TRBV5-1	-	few	CASSWGGKVGYEQYF	TGCGCCAGCAGCTGGGGCGGGAAGGTCGGCTACGAGCAGTACTTC
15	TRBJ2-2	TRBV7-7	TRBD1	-	CASSSQGANTGELFF	TGTGCTAGCAGCTCACAGGGGGCCAACACCGGGGAGCTGTTTTTT
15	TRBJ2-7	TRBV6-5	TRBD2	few	CASSWRSGGASEQYF	TGTGCCAGCAGTTGGCGTAGCGGGGGGGCGTCCGAGCAGTACTTC
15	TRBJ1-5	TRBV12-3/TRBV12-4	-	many	CASSRGGGGNQPQHF	TGTGCCAGCAGCCGGGGGGGCGGTGGCAATCAGCCCCAGCATTTT
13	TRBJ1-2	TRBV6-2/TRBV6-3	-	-	CASTSSGGRSYTF	TGTGCCAGCACCTCCTCGGGCGGGAGGAGCTACACCTTC